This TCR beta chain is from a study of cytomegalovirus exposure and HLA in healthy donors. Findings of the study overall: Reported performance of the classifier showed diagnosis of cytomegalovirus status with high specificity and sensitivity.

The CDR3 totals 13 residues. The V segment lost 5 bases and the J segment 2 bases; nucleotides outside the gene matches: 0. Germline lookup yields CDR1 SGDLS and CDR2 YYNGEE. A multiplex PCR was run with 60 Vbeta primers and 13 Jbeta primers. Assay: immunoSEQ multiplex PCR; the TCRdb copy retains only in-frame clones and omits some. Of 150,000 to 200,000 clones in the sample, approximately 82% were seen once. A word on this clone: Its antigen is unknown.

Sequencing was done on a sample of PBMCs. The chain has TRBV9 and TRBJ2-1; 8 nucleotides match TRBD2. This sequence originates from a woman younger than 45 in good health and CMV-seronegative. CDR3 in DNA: TGTGCCAGCAGTAGCGGGGCCTACAATGAGCAGTTCTTC. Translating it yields CASSSGAYNEQFF.